This T cell receptor beta chain was sequenced for a study of identical twins. TCRdb reanalysed the 5' RACE reads using MiXCR and keeps one entry per CDR3 protein. This table has a few hundred thousand distinct CDR3 sequences, about 13% appearing once. Germline V gene sequence: CDR1 KGHSH, CDR2 LQKENI. There are 14 residues in the CDR3. The J segment lost 6 bases and the V segment lost 2 bases, leaving 5 bases of the junction unmatched. The data also belong to a second study, concerning yellow fever vaccine responses in identical twins.

This rearrangement joins TRBV18 to TRBJ1-2; 8 nucleotides align to TRBD1. The receptor's source is a woman aged 18-30 years in good health. Input material: CD4+ T cells sorted from blood. In DNA, the CDR3 is TGTGCCAGCTCACCAGGGACAGGATGGGATGGCTACACCTTC. Translated, it gives CASSPGTGWDGYTF.